What follows are 14 T cell receptor beta chains derived from one specimen sequenced in a study of regulatory T cells. Amplification used 52 TRBV primers and 13 TRBJ primers. Assay: immunoSEQ multiplex PCR; the TCRdb copy retains only in-frame clones and omits some. The sample carries approximately 29,000 clones, over 90% recorded once. Study-level findings and limits: In CD3G-deficient patients, conventional CD4+ T cells were enriched for hydrophobic CDR3 residues at positions 6 and 7.

These receptors' antigens are unknown. Sequenced input: conventional CD4+ T cells sorted from blood. The receptors shown here come from a child aged 2-15 years with CD3G deficiency.

The V gene is TRBV7-2, the J gene TRBJ2-6; D ambiguous. V gave up 5 bases and J gave up 11 bases, with 19 bases separating them. Germline V gene data show CDR1 as SGHTA and CDR2 as FQGNSA. The CDR3 is 15 amino acids. The CDR3 DNA follows: TGTGCCAGCAGCCGATTTGATCCAGGATTAGACGTCCTGACTTTC. Its translation is CASSRFDPGLDVLTF.

Details on this clone: Mismatch with germline at one junction end may stem from a read error. The chain has TRBV19 and TRBJ2-6; D remains unclear. Germline assignment: CDR1 LNHDA and CDR2 SQIVND (reference sequence). This CDR3 region has 17 residues. The CDR3 here is CASSNGASFSGANVLTF. The CDR3 region has the DNA TGTGCCAGCAGTAATGGAGCGTCATTCTCTGGGGCCAACGTCCTGACTTTC. The full variable domain, rest sourced from reference TRBV19 and TRBJ2-6, is DGGITQSPKYLFRKEGQNVTLSCEQNLNHDAMYWYRQDPGQGLRLIYYSQIVNDFQKGDIAEGYSVSREKKESFPLTVTSAQKNPTAFYLCASSNGASFSGANVLTFGAGSRLTVL.

As to this clone: Other DNA sequences in the same sample also yield this CDR3. This rearrangement joins TRBV20-1 to TRBJ1-1; D remains unclear. The CDR3 runs 11 residues. Between the trimmed V and J ends, which lost 3 bases and 1 base, there was a span of 3 bases. Germline V gene lookup returns CDR1 DFQATT and CDR2 SNEGSKA (reference sequence). DNA for the CDR3: TGCAGTGCTAGGAGGAACACTGAAGCTTTCTTT. It codes for CSARRNTEAFF.

This clone was detected only once. The V and J genes are TRBV28 and TRBJ2-3; tentatively, D is TRBD2 (7 bases). The CDR3 sequence is 14 residues long. The V end lost 7 bases, the J end lost 2 bases, and 13 bases lay between the germline ends. CDR1 is MDHEN, CDR2 SYDVKM, per germline. CDR3 sequence (DNA): TGTGCCAGCAAAGGGGGAGGGTACACAGATACGCAGTATTTT. It encodes CASKGGGYTDTQYF.

The chain has TRBV5-1 and TRBJ2-3; 7 nucleotides line up with TRBD1. The CDR3 runs to 15 residues. The germline V gene encodes CDR1 SGHRS and CDR2 YFSETQ. Losses at the gene ends were 0 bases for V and 0 bases for J; bases not matched to a gene: 1. The chain's CDR3 is CASSLVGQSTDTQYF. Here the CDR3 DNA reads TGCGCCAGCAGCTTGGTGGGACAGAGCACAGATACGCAGTATTTT.

The chain carries TRBV21-1 and TRBJ1-4. TRBV21-1 is tagged as a pseudogene. The CDR3 consists of 13 residues. CDR3 loop: CARPAGVNEKLFF. For the CDR3, the DNA is TGTGCCCGCCCAGCGGGGGTGAATGAAAAACTGTTTTTT.

The V gene is TRBV18, the J gene TRBJ2-5, with 11 bases fitting TRBD1. CDR1 KGHSH and CDR2 LQKENI come from the germline V gene. The length of the CDR3 is 14 residues. V dropped 5 bases and J dropped 5; count of bases not matched to a gene: 4. CDR3 amino acids: CASSSRTGGETQYF. In DNA, the CDR3 is TGTGCCAGCTCATCAAGGACAGGGGGCGAGACCCAGTACTTC.

The chain recombines TRBV5-1 with TRBJ2-7, with 7 bases matching TRBD2. V dropped 3 bases and J dropped 2; count of bases not matched to a gene: 5. The CDR3 runs to 14 residues. Germline V gene lookup returns CDR1 SGHRS and CDR2 YFSETQ. This CDR3 reads CASSSGLTTYEQYF. The CDR3, as DNA: TGCGCCAGCAGCTCGGGACTAACTACCTACGAGCAGTACTTC.

This sequence joins TRBV28 and TRBJ1-2; a weak D match, TRBD1 (6 bases). The V end was cut by 4 bases, the J end by 8 bases, with 11 bases between. Germline assignment: CDR1 MDHEN and CDR2 SYDVKM. CDR3 size: 12 residues. CDR3 region: CASSSRGRGYTF. CDR3 nucleotide sequence: TGTGCCAGCAGTTCCAGGGGACGAGGCTACACCTTC.

This clone was observed a single time. The chain links TRBV5-1 to TRBJ2-2, with TRBD1 matching 9 bases. This CDR3 has 15 amino acids. V was pared by 4 bases and J by 5 bases, with 6 bases of the junction left unmatched. Germline V lookup: CDR1 SGHRS, CDR2 YFSETQ. In DNA, the CDR3 is TGCGCCAGCAGCCAGAAGGGACAGGGTACCGGGGAGCTGTTTTTT. Its protein is CASSQKGQGTGELFF. The complete variable domain, with remaining parts taken from reference TRBV5-1 and TRBJ2-2, reads KAGVTQTPRYLIKTRGQQVTLSCSPISGHRSVSWYQQTPGQGLQFLFEYFSETQRNKGNFPGRFSGRQFSNSRSEMNVSTLELGDSALYLCASSQKGQGTGELFFGEGSRLTVL.

In this sample, this clone turned up once. This rearrangement joins TRBV9 to TRBJ2-5, with 14 bases lining up with TRBD2. The V and J ends lost 6 bases and 5 bases, in that order; junction bases with no gene match: 12. Germline CDR1 SGDLS, CDR2 YYNGEE. The CDR3 runs to 17 residues. The CDR3 is CASNRLAGGLTRETQYF. In nucleotides, the CDR3 is TGTGCCAGCAACCGACTAGCGGGAGGGCTAACTCGGGAGACCCAGTACTTC. Full variable domain (outside the CDR3, taken from reference TRBV9 and TRBJ2-5): DSGVTQTPKHLITATGQRVTLRCSPRSGDLSVYWYQQSLDQGLQFLIQYYNGEERAKGNILERFSAQQFPDLHSELNLSSLELGDSALYFCASNRLAGGLTRETQYFGPGTRLLVL.

J is TRBJ1-2 and V is TRBV28, with a tentative D call TRBD1 (6 bases). This CDR3 comprises 15 residues. Germline CDR1 is MDHEN and CDR2 is SYDVKM. With 5 bases removed from V and 1 base from J, the gap between germline ends came to 14 bases. In DNA, the CDR3 is TGTGCCAGCAGTCCGGGGGGCCCCCTTAACTATGGCTACACCTTC. It yields the protein CASSPGGPLNYGYTF.

The table lists this clone with a count of one. This chain joins TRBV11-2 and TRBJ1-1; the match to TRBD1 covers 7 bases. This CDR3 is built from 13 residues. Germline assignment: CDR1 SGHAT and CDR2 FQNNGV. V trimming: 5 bases; J trimming: 7 bases; junction bases outside the gene matches: 7. CDR3 nucleotide sequence: TGTGCCAGCAGCCCCGTCCAGGGGGGTGAAGCTTTCTTT. It is translated as CASSPVQGGEAFF. Combining the CDR3 with reference TRBV11-2 and TRBJ1-1 gives the whole variable domain EAGVAQSPRYKIIEKRQSVAFWCNPISGHATLYWYQQILGQGPKLLIQFQNNGVVDDSQLPKDRFSAERLKGVDSTLKIQPAKLEDSAVYLCASSPVQGGEAFFGQGTRLTVV.

V is TRBV6-1 and J is TRBJ2-7; weak D call: TRBD2 (7 bases). V was clipped by 1 base and J by 6 bases, with 16 bases between them. The CDR3 spans 15 residues. Germline V gene lookup returns CDR1 MNHNS and CDR2 SASEGT. CDR3 coding DNA: TGTGCCAGCAGTGAAGTAGGGGGGAGGGATCGCGAGCAGTACTTC. Amino acids: CASSEVGGRDREQYF.